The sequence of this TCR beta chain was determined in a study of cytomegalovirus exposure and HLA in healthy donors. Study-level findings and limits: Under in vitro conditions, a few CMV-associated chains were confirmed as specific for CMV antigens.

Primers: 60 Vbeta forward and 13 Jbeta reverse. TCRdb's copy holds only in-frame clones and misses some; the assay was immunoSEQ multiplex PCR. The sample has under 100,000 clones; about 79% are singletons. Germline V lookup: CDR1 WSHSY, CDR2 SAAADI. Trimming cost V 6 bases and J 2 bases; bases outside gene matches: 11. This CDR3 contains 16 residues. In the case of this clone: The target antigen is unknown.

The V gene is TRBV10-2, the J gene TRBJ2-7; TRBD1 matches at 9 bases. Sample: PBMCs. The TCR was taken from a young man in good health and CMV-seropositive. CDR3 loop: CASRDRGLGLPYEQYF. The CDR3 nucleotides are TGCGCCAGCAGGGACAGGGGTTTGGGGCTACCCTACGAGCAGTACTTC.